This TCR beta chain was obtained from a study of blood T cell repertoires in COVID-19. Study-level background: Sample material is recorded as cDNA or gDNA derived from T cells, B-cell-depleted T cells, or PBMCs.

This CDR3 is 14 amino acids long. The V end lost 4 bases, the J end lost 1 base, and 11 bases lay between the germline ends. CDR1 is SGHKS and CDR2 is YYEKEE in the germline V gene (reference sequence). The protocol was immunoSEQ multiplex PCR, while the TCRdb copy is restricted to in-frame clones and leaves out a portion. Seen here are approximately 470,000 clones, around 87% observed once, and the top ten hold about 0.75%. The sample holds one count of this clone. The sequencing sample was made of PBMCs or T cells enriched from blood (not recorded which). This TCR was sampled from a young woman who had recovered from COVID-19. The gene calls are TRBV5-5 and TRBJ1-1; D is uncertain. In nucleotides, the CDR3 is TGTGCCAGCAGCACGAGAACCGGGAACACTGAAGCTTTCTTT. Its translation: CASSTRTGNTEAFF.